The present T cell receptor beta chain was sequenced within a study of cytomegalovirus exposure and HLA in healthy donors. Study-level points and caveats: In a later analysis, parvovirus B19, influenza, CMV and Epstein-Barr virus appeared linked to several top co-occurrence clusters.

PCR used 60 Vbeta primers and 13 Jbeta primers. Profiled with immunoSEQ multiplex PCR; TCRdb holds only in-frame clones, not every one. Across around 150,000 clones, the top ten clones capture about 2% of the sample. Concerning this clone itself: Its specificity is not known.

V was pared by 6 bases and J by 5 bases, with 7 bases between. The CDR3 contains 11 residues. Germline values: CDR1 MNHNS, CDR2 SASEGT. Sequenced input: PBMCs. The receptor was isolated from a man aged 25-40 years in good health and CMV-seronegative. The V call is TRBV6-1, the J call TRBJ1-2; D is unresolved. CDR3 residues: CASRTEYGYTF. In DNA, the CDR3 is TGTGCCAGCAGGACGGAGTATGGCTACACCTTC.